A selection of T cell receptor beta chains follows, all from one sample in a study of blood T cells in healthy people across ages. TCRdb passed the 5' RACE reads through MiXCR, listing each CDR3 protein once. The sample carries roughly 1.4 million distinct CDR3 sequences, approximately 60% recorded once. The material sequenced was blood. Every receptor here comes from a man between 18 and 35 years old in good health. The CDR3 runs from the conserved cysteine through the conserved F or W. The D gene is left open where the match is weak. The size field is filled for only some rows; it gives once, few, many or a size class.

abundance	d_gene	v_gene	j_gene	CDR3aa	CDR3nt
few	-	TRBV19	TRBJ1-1	CASSGTKNTEAFF	TGTGCCAGTAGTGGAACAAAGAACACTGAAGCTTTCTTT
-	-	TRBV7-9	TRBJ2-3	CASSIPGPLSTDTQYF	TGTGCCAGCAGCATCCCAGGCCCACTTAGCACAGATACGCAGTATTTT
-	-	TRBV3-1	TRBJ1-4	CASSPVRGSREKLFF	TGTGCCAGCAGCCCCGTACGGGGATCGAGGGAAAAACTGTTTTTT
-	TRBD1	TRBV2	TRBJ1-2	CASSAIRQGPYGYTF	TGTGCCAGCAGCGCCATCAGACAGGGCCCCTATGGCTACACCTTC
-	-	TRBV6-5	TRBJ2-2	CASRSNRDPGELFF	TGTGCCAGCAGGTCGAACAGGGATCCCGGGGAGCTGTTTTTT
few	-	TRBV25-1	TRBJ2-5	CASSEAVFQETQYF	TGTGCCAGCAGTGAAGCGGTATTTCAAGAGACCCAGTACTTC
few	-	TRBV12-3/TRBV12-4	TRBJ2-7	CASSSGEGVEQYF	TGTGCCAGCAGTTCCGGGGAGGGGGTCGAGCAGTACTTC
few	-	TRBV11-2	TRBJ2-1	CASSSGVQFF	TGTGCCAGCAGCTCCGGTGTGCAGTTCTTC
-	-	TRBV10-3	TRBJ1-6	CAIILGLLSSYNSPLHF	TGTGCCATCATTTTAGGGCTGCTAAGCTCCTATAATTCACCCCTCCACTTT
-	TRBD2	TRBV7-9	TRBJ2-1	CASSPTSGVHEQFF	TGTGCCAGCAGCCCTACTAGCGGGGTGCATGAGCAGTTCTTC
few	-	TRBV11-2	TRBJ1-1	CASSLKGRAFF	TGTGCCAGCAGCTTAAAGGGTAGAGCTTTCTTT
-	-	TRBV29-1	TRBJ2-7	CSVVRTALSSYEQYF	TGCAGCGTTGTCCGGACAGCCCTAAGCTCCTACGAGCAGTACTTC
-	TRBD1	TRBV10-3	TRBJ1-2	CAISESTGGADLYYGYTF	TGTGCCATCAGTGAGTCGACAGGGGGGGCTGACTTGTACTATGGCTACACCTTC
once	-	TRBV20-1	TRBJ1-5	CSARDGLGAYSNQPQHF	TGCAGTGCTAGAGATGGCCTTGGGGCATATAGCAATCAGCCCCAGCATTTT
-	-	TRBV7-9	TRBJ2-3	CASSASTLDTQYF	TGTGCCAGCAGCGCAAGTACCCTAGATACGCAGTATTTT
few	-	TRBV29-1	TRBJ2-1	CSVFRGEQFF	TGCAGCGTTTTTAGGGGTGAGCAGTTCTTC
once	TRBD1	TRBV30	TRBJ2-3	CAWSKGAAGTDTQYF	TGTGCCTGGAGTAAGGGGGCAGCCGGCACAGATACGCAGTATTTT
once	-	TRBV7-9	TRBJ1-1	CASSLEGGGTEAFF	TGTGCCAGCAGCCTCGAAGGGGGGGGTACTGAAGCTTTCTTT
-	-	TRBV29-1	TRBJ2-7	CSALVGEQYF	TGCAGCGCCCTGGTTGGGGAGCAGTACTTC
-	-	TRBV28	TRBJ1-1	CASSPRVWGRAEAFF	TGTGCCAGCAGTCCCCGGGTTTGGGGCAGAGCTGAAGCTTTCTTT
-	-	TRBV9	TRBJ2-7	CASSMTPGSRTYEQYF	TGTGCCAGCAGCATGACCCCTGGGAGCCGAACCTACGAGCAGTACTTC
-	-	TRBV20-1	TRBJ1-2	CSAQAGFVYGYTF	TGCAGTGCTCAGGCGGGGTTTGTCTATGGCTACACCTTC
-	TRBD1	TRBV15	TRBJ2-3	CTTGGKYTQYF	TGTACCACAGGGGGGAAATATACGCAGTATTTT
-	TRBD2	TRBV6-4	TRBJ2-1	CVSSWAGESNEQFF	TGTGTCAGCAGTTGGGCGGGAGAGAGCAATGAGCAGTTCTTC
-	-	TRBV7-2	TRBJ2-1	CASSLALAGGFNEQFF	TGTGCCAGCAGCTTAGCGCTTGCGGGCGGCTTCAATGAGCAGTTCTTC